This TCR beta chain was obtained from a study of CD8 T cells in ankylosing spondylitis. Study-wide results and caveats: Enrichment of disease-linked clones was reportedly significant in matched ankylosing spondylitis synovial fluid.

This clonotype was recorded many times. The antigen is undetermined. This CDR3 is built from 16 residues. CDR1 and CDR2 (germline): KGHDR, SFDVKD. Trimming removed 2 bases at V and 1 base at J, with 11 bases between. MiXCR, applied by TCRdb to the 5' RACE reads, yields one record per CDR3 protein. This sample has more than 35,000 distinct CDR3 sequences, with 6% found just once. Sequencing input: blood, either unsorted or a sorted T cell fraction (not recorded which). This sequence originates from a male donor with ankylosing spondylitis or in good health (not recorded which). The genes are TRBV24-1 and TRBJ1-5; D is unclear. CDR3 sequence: CATSDSSFSSNQPQHF. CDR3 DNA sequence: TGTGCCACCAGTGATTCCTCGTTTAGCAGCAATCAGCCCCAGCATTTT.